Presented here are 8 T cell receptor beta chains from one specimen sequenced in a study of vaccination effects on CD4 cells after COVID-19. Expansion of antigen-specific CD4+ T cells with viral peptide pools was carried out by the ViraFEST assay before sequencing. CD4+ T cells were isolated after around ten days of culture. All participants had two doses of either the BNT162b2 or mRNA-1273 vaccine. Only in-frame clones appear in the TCRdb table, and some are missing; sequencing was by immunoSEQ multiplex PCR. The data hold fewer than 25,000 clones, with around 70% observed a single time. Their cognate antigens are unknown. The sequenced sample was CD4+ T cells from PBMCs cultured with HCoV-NL63 spike peptides, obtained after COVID-19 vaccination. Receptor source: a human donor who received a COVID-19 vaccine.

This chain connects TRBV5-1 to TRBJ2-3, with TRBD1 matching over 8 bases. The length of the CDR3 is 16 residues. Germline V lookup: CDR1 SGHRS, CDR2 YFSETQ. J lost 0 bases, V lost 1 base, and 4 bases had no gene match. As DNA, the CDR3 is TGCGCCAGCAGCTTGACAGGGGGGATTAGCACAGATACGCAGTATTTT. Translated: CASSLTGGISTDTQYF.

The gene calls are TRBV27 and TRBJ1-2; no clear D gene. The CDR3 totals 13 residues. In germline, CDR1 is MNHEY, CDR2 SMNVEV (reference sequence). Between the trimmed V and J ends, which lost 5 bases and 8 bases, there was a span of 15 bases. The CDR3 nucleotides are TGTGCCAGCAGTAAAAGACAAGCTGAGGGCTACACCTTC. Its translation: CASSKRQAEGYTF.

The V and J genes are TRBV2 and TRBJ2-3, with D perhaps TRBD2 (5 bases). There are 16 residues in the CDR3. Between the trimmed V and J ends, which lost 7 bases and 0 bases, there was a span of 17 bases. In germline, CDR1 is SNHLY, CDR2 FYNNEI. The DNA for the CDR3 is TGTGCCAGCAAGTTGTCGGCGGGTTCAAGCACAGATACGCAGTATTTT. It specifies CASKLSAGSSTDTQYF.

The rearrangement uses TRBV10-1 and TRBJ2-2; 12 positions agree with TRBD2. V lost 4 bases, J lost 1 base, and 4 bases stayed unmatched. The germline V gene encodes CDR1 WNHNN and CDR2 SYGVQD (reference sequence). The CDR3 loop spans 17 amino acids. CDR3 nucleotides: TGCGCCAGCAGTGGAGAGGGACTAGCGGGGAACACCGGGGAGCTGTTTTTT. The encoded protein is CASSGEGLAGNTGELFF.

The gene calls are TRBV15 and TRBJ1-2; D ambiguous. The germline V gene encodes CDR1 LNHNV and CDR2 YYDKDF (reference sequence). V gave up 0 bases and J gave up 7 bases, with 18 bases separating them. This CDR3 has 16 amino acids. CDR3 in DNA: TGTGCCACCAGCAGAGATGCGGCGGTTCAACTCGGTGGCTACACCTTC. This translates into CATSRDAAVQLGGYTF. The full variable domain, rest sourced from reference TRBV15 and TRBJ1-2, is DAMVIQNPRYQVTQFGKPVTLSCSQTLNHNVMYWYQQKSSQAPKLLFHYYDKDFNNEADTPDNFQSRRPNTSFCFLDIRSPGLGDTAMYLCATSRDAAVQLGGYTFGSGTRLTVV.

The chain combines TRBV5-1 with TRBJ1-1, with D possibly being TRBD1 (6 bases). V was shortened by 0 bases and J by 7 bases, with 19 bases between the two germline ends. The CDR3 is made up of 16 amino acids. CDR1 is SGHRS and CDR2 is YFSETQ in the germline V gene. CDR3 coding DNA: TGCGCCAGCAGCTTGGCTTTGGGGGCGGTTATGGGTGAAGCTTTCTTT. This encodes CASSLALGAVMGEAFF. Combining the CDR3 with reference TRBV5-1 and TRBJ1-1 gives the whole variable domain KAGVTQTPRYLIKTRGQQVTLSCSPISGHRSVSWYQQTPGQGLQFLFEYFSETQRNKGNFPGRFSGRQFSNSRSEMNVSTLELGDSALYLCASSLALGAVMGEAFFGQGTRLTVV.

V is TRBV10-3 and J is TRBJ1-1, with TRBD1 matching over 7 bases. This CDR3 has 15 amino acids. Germline trimming cut 6 bases from V and 1 base from J; bases unmatched to any gene: 8. The germline CDR1 and CDR2 sequences are ENHRY and SYGVKD. The DNA for the CDR3 is TGTGCCATCAGATCCGGGACAGTCCCGAACACTGAAGCTTTCTTT. This codes for CAIRSGTVPNTEAFF.

In DNA form, the CDR3 reads TGTGCCAGCAGTTACGGGGGGAGGAATCAGCCCCAGCATTTT. Protein product: CASSYGGRNQPQHF. This rearrangement joins TRBV6-5 to TRBJ1-5; D possibly corresponds to TRBD1 (5 bases). Germline loops: CDR1 MNHEY, CDR2 SVGAGI. V gave up 2 bases and J gave up 4 bases, with 9 bases separating them. This CDR3 has 14 amino acids.